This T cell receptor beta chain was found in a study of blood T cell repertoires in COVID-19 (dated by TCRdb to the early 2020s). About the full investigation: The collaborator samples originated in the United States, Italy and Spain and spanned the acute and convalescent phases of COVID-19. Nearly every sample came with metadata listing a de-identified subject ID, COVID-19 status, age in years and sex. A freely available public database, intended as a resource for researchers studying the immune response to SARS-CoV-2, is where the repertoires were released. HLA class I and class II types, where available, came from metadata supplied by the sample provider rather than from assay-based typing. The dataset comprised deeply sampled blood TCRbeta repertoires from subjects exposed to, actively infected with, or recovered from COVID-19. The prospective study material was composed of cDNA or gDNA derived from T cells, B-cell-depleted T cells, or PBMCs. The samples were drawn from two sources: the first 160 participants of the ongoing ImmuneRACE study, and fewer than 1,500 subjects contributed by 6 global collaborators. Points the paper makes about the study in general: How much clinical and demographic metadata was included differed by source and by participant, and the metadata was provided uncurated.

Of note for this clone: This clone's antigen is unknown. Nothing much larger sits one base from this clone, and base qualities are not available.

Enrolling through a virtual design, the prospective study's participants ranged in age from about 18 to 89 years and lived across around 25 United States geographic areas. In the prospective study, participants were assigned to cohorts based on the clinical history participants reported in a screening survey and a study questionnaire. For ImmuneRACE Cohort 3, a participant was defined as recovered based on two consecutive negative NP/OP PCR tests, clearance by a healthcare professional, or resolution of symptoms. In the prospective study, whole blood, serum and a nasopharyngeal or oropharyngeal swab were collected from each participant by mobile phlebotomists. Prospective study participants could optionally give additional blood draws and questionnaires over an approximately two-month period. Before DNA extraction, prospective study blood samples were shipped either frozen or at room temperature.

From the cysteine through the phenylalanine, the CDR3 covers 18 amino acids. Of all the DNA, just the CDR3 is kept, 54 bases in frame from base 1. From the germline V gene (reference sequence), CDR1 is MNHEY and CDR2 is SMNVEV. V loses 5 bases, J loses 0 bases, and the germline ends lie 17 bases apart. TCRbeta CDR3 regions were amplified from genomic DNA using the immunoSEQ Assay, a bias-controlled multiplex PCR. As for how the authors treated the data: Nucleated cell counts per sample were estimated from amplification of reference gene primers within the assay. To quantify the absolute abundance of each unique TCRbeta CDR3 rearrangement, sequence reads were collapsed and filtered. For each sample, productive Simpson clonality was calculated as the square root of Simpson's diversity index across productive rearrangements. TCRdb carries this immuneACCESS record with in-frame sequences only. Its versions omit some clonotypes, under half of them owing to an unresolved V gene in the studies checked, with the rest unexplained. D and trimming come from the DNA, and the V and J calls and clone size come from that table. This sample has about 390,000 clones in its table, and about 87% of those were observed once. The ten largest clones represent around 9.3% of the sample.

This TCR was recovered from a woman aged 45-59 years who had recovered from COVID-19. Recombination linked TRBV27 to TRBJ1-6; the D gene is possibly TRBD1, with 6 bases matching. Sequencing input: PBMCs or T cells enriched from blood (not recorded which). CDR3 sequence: CASSPLRGTSSYNSPLHF. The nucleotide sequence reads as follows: TGTGCCAGCAGTCCGCTAAGGGGGACGAGCTCCTATAATTCACCCCTCCACTTT.